Presented here are 7 T cell receptor beta chains from one specimen sequenced in a study of shared clonotypes between healthy human individuals. Naive CD8 populations comprised CD45RO-negative cells positively selected for CCR7, excluding terminally differentiated effector memory CD45RA+ cells. Using immunoSEQ multiplex PCR, the repertoire was profiled, and TCRdb retains in-frame clones only, with some absent. The sample includes around 1.9 million clones, about 92% of them seen just once. What was sequenced was naive CD8+ T cells from PBMCs. Every receptor here comes from a young man in good health. Some clones in this sample may be carry-over from other donors' samples.

The rearrangement links TRBV29-1 to TRBJ2-7; maybe TRBD1 (6 bases). From germline, CDR1 is SQVTM and CDR2 ANQGSEA. With 3 bases removed from V and 3 bases from J, the gap between germline ends came to 12 bases. CDR3 length: 13 amino acids. CDR3 protein: CSVDSGDHYEQYF. The DNA for the CDR3 is TGCAGCGTTGATTCAGGGGACCACTACGAGCAGTACTTC.

The sample holds one count of this clone. CDR3 amino acids: CASSDWGRTASEAFF. CDR3 nucleotides: TGTGCCAGCAGTGATTGGGGCAGGACGGCCTCTGAAGCTTTCTTT. The chain uses TRBV2 and TRBJ1-1; D is perhaps TRBD1 (5 bases). In germline, CDR1 is SNHLY, CDR2 FYNNEI. This CDR3 spans 15 amino acids. V dropped 3 bases and J dropped 6 bases, with 17 bases sitting between them.

CDR3 in DNA: TGCGCCAGCAGGGACGGACTAGCGGGGCTCCAAGAGACCCAGTACTTC. Translating gives CASRDGLAGLQETQYF. This rearrangement joins TRBV5-1 to TRBJ2-5; 12 nucleotides line up with TRBD2. In germline, CDR1 is SGHRS, CDR2 YFSETQ. There are 16 residues in the CDR3. V was pared by 5 bases and J by 1 base, with 6 bases of the junction left unmatched.

The chain carries TRBV7-9 and TRBJ2-3, with 10 bases lining up with TRBD2. The CDR3 covers 19 residues. Germline loops: CDR1 SEHNR, CDR2 FQNEAQ (reference sequence). Losses at the gene ends were 5 bases for V and 0 bases for J; bases not matched to a gene: 14. Here the CDR3 reads CASSPKSGLAFRSTDTQYF. CDR3 DNA: TGTGCCAGCAGCCCAAAATCGGGACTAGCGTTCCGAAGCACAGATACGCAGTATTTT. Full variable domain (rest looked up from reference TRBV7-9 and TRBJ2-3): DTGVSQNPRHKITKRGQNVTFRCDPISEHNRLYWYRQTLGQGPEFLTYFQNEAQLEKSRLLSDRFSAERPKGSFSTLEIQRTEQGDSAMYLCASSPKSGLAFRSTDTQYFGPGTRLTVL.

This sequence joins TRBV7-8 and TRBJ2-5; 11 bases are shared with TRBD2. The V segment lost 5 bases and the J segment 4 bases; nucleotides outside the gene matches: 12. The length of the CDR3 is 17 residues. The germline V gene encodes CDR1 SGHVS and CDR2 FQNEAQ. In DNA, the CDR3 is TGTGCCAGCAGCCAAAAGGTAGCGGGAGGGCCGCGAGAGACCCAGTACTTC. Translated: CASSQKVAGGPRETQYF.

The V gene is TRBV28, the J gene TRBJ2-1, with no clear D. The CDR3 is made up of 14 amino acids. Germline V gene sequence: CDR1 MDHEN, CDR2 SYDVKM. Between the trimmed V and J ends, which lost 1 base and 1 base, there was a span of 5 bases. The CDR3 bases are TGTGCCAGCAGTTTATTCGAGTCCTACAATGAGCAGTTCTTC. This gives the protein CASSLFESYNEQFF.

J is TRBJ2-1 and V is TRBV7-3; TRBD2 matches 10 bases. This CDR3 has 15 residues. Per the germline V gene, CDR1 is SGHTA and CDR2 is FQGTGA. V shed 0 bases and J 8 bases; nucleotides not matched to a gene: 4. The CDR3 sequence is CASSLTASGSYEQFF. The CDR3 nucleotides read TGTGCCAGCAGCTTAACGGCTAGCGGGAGTTATGAGCAGTTCTTC. The full variable domain, with the rest looked up from reference TRBV7-3 and TRBJ2-1, is GAGVSQTPSNKVTEKGKYVELRCDPISGHTALYWYRQSLGQGPEFLIYFQGTGAADDSGLPNDRFFAVRPEGSVSTLKIQRTERGDSAVYLCASSLTASGSYEQFFGPGTRLTVL.